The text below deals with one T cell receptor (beta chain). This clonotype appeared a few times. Its binding antigen is unknown. Nothing much larger sits one base from this clone, and base qualities are not available. Trimming costs V 7 bases and J 1 base, and their ends lie 11 bases apart. The CDR3 sequence holds 12 residues, the cysteine and phenylalanine included. CDR3 DNA only is kept here, 36 bases in frame from base 1. As encoded in the germline V gene, CDR1 is SQVTM while CDR2 is ANQGSEA. This sample is drawn from a study of T-cell reconstitution after alpha-beta-depleted transplantation in children (dated by TCRdb to the mid-2010s). Regarding the complete study: Using TCR repertoire profiling, the study quantitatively followed how T-cell immune reconstitution unfolded in children after TCRalphabeta/CD19-depleted allogeneic hematopoietic cell transplantation.

The library was made by PCR. Sequencing was carried out with an Illumina HiSeq 2500. TCR library preparation used molecular barcoding, with unique molecular identifiers applied to normalize quantification of the TCRbeta repertoire. TCRdb ran its own pipeline on the public reads, namely fastp trimming at Q25 and MiXCR clone calling, and kept in-frame beta chains. Rows merge per CDR3 protein into single entries with the most common DNA and genes. Present in this sample are hundreds of thousands of distinct CDR3 sequences, around 15% of which were seen just once. The top ten clones comprise roughly 40% of the sample. Here is what the overall study found, with its caveats: In some patients, the high TCRbeta diversity seen at day 60 was put down to recipient T cells and intrathymic progenitors that had survived conditioning. About two months after transplant, the apparently early recovery of alphabetaT-cell counts reportedly depended on just several hundred clones that had expanded rapidly and came from non-depleted graft cells. Hyperexpanded clone frequencies declined over subsequent months; after one year, T-cell counts and TCRbeta diversity were mostly attributed to newly produced T cells.

The meaning of the sample's treatment or condition label: allogeneic hematopoietic cell transplantation with graft depleted of TCRalphabeta T cells and CD19 B cells. TCRalphabeta/CD19-depleted allogeneic hematopoietic cell grafts were given to the transplant recipients, all of whom were children. The receptor comes from a male patient under 10 years old who had a stem cell transplant for acute lymphoblastic leukemia, so the T cells may come from the graft donor. This specimen was PBMCs, mostly from graft donor cells, taken 360 days after TCRalphabeta/CD19-depleted stem cell transplant. The rearranged segments are TRBV29-1 and TRBJ2-7, with a tentative D gene TRBD1 over 6 matching bases. The CDR3 has the sequence CSATRGSYEQYF. The DNA sequence is TGCAGCGCGACCAGGGGTTCCTACGAGCAGTACTTC.